The clone carrying this TCR beta chain was recorded a few times. Its antigen is unknown. TCRdb independently ran MiXCR on the reads; one entry per CDR3 protein. The sample records roughly 500,000 distinct CDR3 sequences, about 15% being singletons. The CDR3 extends over 13 amino acids. Germline V lookup: CDR1 GTSNPN, CDR2 SVGIG (reference sequence). Deletions cut 4 bases from V and 0 bases from J, with 10 bases between. The entry originates in a study of T cell repertoires in cytomegalovirus infection. Study observations and caveats: The ex vivo response was dominated by HLA-C-restricted CMV-specific TCR beta clonotypes.

The chain recombines TRBV30 with TRBJ2-7, with unresolved D. Specimen: CD8+ T cells from PBMCs. This receptor was identified in a human donor in good health (CMV status not recorded). Some clones in this sample may be carry-over from other donors' samples. For the CDR3, the DNA is TGTGCCTGGACCCGCGACGGCTCCTACGAGCAGTACTTC. Residues: CAWTRDGSYEQYF.